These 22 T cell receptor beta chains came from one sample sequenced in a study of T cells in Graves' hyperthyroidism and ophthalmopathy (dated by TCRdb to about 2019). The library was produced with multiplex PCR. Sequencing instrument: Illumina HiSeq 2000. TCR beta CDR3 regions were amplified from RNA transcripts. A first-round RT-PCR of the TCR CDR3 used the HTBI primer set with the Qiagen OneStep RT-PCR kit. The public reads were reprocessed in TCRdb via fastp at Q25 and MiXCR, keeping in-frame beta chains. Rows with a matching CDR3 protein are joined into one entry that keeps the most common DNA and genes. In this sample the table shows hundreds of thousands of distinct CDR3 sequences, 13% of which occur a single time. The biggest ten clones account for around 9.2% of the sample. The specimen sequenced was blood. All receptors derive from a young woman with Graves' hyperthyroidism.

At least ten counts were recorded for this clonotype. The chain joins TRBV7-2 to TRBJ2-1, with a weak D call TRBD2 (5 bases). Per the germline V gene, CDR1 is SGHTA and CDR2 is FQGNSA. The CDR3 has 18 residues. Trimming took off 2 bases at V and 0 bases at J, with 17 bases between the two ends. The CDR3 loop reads CASSLLGEIRSSYNEQFF. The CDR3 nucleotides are TGTGCCAGCAGCTTACTTGGGGAGATTCGAAGCTCCTACAATGAGCAGTTCTTC.

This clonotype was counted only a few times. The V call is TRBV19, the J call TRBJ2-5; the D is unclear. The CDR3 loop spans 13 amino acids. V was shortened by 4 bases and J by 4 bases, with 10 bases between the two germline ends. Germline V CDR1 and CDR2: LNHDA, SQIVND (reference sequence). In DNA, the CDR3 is TGTGCCAGTAGTAAAGGGTGGTCAGAGACCCAGTACTTC. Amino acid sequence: CASSKGWSETQYF.

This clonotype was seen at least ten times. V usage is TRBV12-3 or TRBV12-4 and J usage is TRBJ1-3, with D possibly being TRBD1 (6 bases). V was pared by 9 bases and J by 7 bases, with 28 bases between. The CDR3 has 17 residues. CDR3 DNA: TGTGCCAGTGATTCTCCCGGGGGGCCCCAAACAGGGAACACCATATATTTT. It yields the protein CASDSPGGPQTGNTIYF.

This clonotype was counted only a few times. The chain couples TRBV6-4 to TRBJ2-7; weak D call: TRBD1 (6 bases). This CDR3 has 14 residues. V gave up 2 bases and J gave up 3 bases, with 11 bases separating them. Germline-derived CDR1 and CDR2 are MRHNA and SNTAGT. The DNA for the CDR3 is TGTGCCAGCAGTGACGACGGACAGCACTACGAGCAGTACTTC. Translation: CASSDDGQHYEQYF.

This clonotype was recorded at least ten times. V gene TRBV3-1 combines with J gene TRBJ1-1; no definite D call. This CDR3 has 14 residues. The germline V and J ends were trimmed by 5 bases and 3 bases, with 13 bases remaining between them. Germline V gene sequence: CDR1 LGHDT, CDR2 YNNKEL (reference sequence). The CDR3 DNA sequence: TGTGCCAGCAGCGATACTGGCAGTTACACTGAAGCTTTCTTT. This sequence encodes CASSDTGSYTEAFF.

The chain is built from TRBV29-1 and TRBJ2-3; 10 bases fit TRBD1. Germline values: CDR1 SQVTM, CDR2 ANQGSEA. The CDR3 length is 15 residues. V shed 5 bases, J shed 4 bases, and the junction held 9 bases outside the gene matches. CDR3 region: CSVYPRQGAADTQYF. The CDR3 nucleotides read TGCAGCGTTTACCCGCGACAGGGGGCCGCAGATACGCAGTATTTT.

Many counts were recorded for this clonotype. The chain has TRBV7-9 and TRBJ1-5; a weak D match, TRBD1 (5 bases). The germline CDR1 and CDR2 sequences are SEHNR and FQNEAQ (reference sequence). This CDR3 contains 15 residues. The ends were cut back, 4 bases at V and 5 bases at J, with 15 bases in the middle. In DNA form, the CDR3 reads TGTGCCAGCAGCTCAAACCGGGACGAATATCAGCCCCAGCATTTT. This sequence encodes CASSSNRDEYQPQHF. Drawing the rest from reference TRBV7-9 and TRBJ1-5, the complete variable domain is DTGVSQNPRHKITKRGQNVTFRCDPISEHNRLYWYRQTLGQGPEFLTYFQNEAQLEKSRLLSDRFSAERPKGSFSTLEIQRTEQGDSAMYLCASSSNRDEYQPQHFGDGTRLSIL.

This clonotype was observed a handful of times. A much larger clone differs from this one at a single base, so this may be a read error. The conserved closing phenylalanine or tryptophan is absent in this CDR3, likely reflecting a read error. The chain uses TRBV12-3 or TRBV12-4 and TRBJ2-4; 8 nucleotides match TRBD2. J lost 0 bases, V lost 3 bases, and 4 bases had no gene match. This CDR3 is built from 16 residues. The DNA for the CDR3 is TGTGCCAGCAGTTTCTCGGGGGGGTTAGCCAAAAACATTCAGTACCTC. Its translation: CASSFSGGLAKNIQYL.

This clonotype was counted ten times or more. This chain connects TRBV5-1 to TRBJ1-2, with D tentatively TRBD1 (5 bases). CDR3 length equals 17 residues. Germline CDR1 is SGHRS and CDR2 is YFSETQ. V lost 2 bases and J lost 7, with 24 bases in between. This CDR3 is CASSFGGISEAHLGYTF. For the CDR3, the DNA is TGCGCCAGCAGCTTCGGGGGAATATCCGAAGCCCATCTTGGCTACACCTTC.

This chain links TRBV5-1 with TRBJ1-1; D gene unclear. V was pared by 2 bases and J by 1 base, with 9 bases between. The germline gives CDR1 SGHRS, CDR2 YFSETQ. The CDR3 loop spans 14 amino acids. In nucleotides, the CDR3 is TGCGCCAGCAGCTTCCGTGGGCCGAACACTGAAGCTTTCTTT. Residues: CASSFRGPNTEAFF. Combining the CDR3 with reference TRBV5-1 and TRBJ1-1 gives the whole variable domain KAGVTQTPRYLIKTRGQQVTLSCSPISGHRSVSWYQQTPGQGLQFLFEYFSETQRNKGNFPGRFSGRQFSNSRSEMNVSTLELGDSALYLCASSFRGPNTEAFFGQGTRLTVV.

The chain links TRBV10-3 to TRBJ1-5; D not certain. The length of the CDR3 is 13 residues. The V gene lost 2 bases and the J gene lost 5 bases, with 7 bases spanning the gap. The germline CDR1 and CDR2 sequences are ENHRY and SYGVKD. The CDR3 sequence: CAISEEEYQPQHF. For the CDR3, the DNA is TGTGCCATCAGTGAGGAAGAATATCAGCCCCAGCATTTT.

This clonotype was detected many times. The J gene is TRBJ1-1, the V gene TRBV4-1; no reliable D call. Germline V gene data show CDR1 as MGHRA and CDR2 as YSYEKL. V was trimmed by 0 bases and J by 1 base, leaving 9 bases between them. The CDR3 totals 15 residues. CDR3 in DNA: TGCGCCAGCAGCCAAGACCCCTATGGGAACACTGAAGCTTTCTTT. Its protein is CASSQDPYGNTEAFF.

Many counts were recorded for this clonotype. CDR3 coding DNA: TGCGCCAGCAGCGATAGCGGGAGAGAGACCCAGTACTTC. It yields the protein CASSDSGRETQYF. The V gene is TRBV5-1, the J gene TRBJ2-5; TRBD2 matches 9 bases. Looked up from germline, CDR1 is SGHRS and CDR2 is YFSETQ. The trim removed 4 bases at V and 4 bases at J, leaving 2 bases unmatched. The CDR3 totals 13 residues.

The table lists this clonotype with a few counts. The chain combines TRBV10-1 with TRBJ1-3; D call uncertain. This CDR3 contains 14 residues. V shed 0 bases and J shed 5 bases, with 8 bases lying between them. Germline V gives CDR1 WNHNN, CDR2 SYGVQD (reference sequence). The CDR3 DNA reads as TGCGCCAGCAGTGAGTCGGGAGCCCGAAACACCATATATTTT. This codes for CASSESGARNTIYF.

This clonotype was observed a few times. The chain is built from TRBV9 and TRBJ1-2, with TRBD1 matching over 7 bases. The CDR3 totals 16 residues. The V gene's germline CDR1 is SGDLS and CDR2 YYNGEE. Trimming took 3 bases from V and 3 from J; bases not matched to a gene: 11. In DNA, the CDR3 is TGTGCCAGCAGCGCCTACTCGACAGGGTTTGACTATGGCTACACCTTC. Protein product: CASSAYSTGFDYGYTF.

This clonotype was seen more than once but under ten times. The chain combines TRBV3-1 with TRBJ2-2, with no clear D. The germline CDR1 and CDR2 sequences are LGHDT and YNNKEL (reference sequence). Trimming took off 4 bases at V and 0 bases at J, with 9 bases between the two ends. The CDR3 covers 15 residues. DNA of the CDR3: TGTGCCAGCAGCCGGCGCCGAACGAACACCGGGGAGCTGTTTTTT. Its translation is CASSRRRTNTGELFF.

CDR3 protein: CASSQDGGRRYYEQYF. The DNA for the CDR3 is TGTGCCAGCAGCCAAGACGGGGGAAGGCGGTACTACGAGCAGTACTTC. V usage is TRBV4-2 and J usage is TRBJ2-7, with D perhaps matching TRBD2 (6 bases). The germline V gene has CDR1 LGHNA and CDR2 YNFKEQ. V was pared by 0 bases and J by 3 bases, with 15 bases between. The CDR3 is made up of 16 amino acids.

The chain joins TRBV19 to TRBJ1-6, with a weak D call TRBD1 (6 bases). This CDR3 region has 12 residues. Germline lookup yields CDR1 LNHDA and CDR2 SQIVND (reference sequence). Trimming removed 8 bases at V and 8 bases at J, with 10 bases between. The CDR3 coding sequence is TGTGCCAGTCGGACAGCGGATTCACCCCTCCACTTT. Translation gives CASRTADSPLHF.

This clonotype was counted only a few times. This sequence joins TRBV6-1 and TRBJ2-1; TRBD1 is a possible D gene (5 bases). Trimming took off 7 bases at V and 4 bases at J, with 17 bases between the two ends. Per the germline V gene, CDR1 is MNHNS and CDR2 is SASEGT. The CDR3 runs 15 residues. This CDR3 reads CASIQGRRYYNEQFF. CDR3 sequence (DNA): TGTGCCAGCATTCAGGGCCGAAGATATTACAATGAGCAGTTCTTC.

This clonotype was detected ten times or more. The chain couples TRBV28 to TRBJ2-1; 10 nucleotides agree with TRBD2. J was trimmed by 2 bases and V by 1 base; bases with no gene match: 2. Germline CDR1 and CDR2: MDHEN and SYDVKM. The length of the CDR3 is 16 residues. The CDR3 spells CASSLYSGGPYNEQFF. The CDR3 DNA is TGTGCCAGCAGTTTATATAGCGGGGGGCCCTACAATGAGCAGTTCTTC. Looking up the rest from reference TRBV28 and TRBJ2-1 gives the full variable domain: DVKVTQSSRYLVKRTGEKVFLECVQDMDHENMFWYRQDPGLGLRLIYFSYDVKMKEKGDIPEGYSVSREKKERFSLILESASTNQTSMYLCASSLYSGGPYNEQFFGPGTRLTVL.

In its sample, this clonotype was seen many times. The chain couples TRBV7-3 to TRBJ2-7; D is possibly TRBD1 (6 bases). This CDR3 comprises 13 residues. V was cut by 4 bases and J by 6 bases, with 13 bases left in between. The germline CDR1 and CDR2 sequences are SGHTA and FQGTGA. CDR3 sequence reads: CASSSDSRSEQYF. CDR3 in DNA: TGTGCCAGCAGCTCGGACAGTCGATCCGAGCAGTACTTC.

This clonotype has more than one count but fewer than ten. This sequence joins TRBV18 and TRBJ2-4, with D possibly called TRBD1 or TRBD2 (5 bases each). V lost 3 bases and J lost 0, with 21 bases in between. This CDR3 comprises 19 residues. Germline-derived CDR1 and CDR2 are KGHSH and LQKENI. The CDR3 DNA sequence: TGTGCCAGCTCACCTTATTCCGGGACGGCGGCCGAAGCCAAAAACATTCAGTACTTC. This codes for CASSPYSGTAAEAKNIQYF.